These 27 T cell receptor beta chains came from one sample sequenced in a study of CD8 T cells in Susac syndrome. With random hexamers, reverse transcription was performed on about 0.5 to 1 ug of RNA. TCRdb itself ran the immunoSEQ multiplex PCR reads through MiXCR, one entry per CDR3 protein. Here the sample spans 180,000 or so distinct CDR3 sequences, 90% to 97% being singletons. The sequenced sample was CD4+ T cells from PBMCs. The receptors derive from a human donor with multiple sclerosis.

The chain is built from TRBV4-1 and TRBJ2-4; D tentatively reads TRBD1 or TRBD2 (5 bases each). The CDR3 is 14 amino acids. The germline V gene encodes CDR1 MGHRA and CDR2 YSYEKL. With 3 bases removed from V and 6 bases from J, the gap between germline ends came to 12 bases. Written as DNA, the CDR3 is TGCGCCAGCAGCCACGTCCGGGACGGAAACATTCAGTACTTC. Amino acids: CASSHVRDGNIQYF.

The rearrangement links TRBV11-2 to TRBJ2-1, with TRBD1 matching 7 bases. Germline loops: CDR1 SGHAT, CDR2 FQNNGV. V was clipped by 5 bases and J by 10 bases; unmatched bases: 14. The CDR3 runs to 15 residues. The CDR3 DNA reads TGTGCCAGCAGCCAAGGGGGCTCCATTTCGTGGGAGCAGTTCTTC. Amino acid sequence: CASSQGGSISWEQFF.

The J gene is TRBJ2-3, the V gene TRBV20-1, with 7 bases lining up with TRBD1. Per germline, CDR1 DFQATT and CDR2 SNEGSKA (reference sequence). Trimming cost V 5 bases and J 9 bases; bases outside gene matches: 5. There are 11 residues in the CDR3. CDR3 amino acids: CSARDRGTQYF. The CDR3 nucleotides read TGCAGTGCTCGGGACAGAGGAACGCAGTATTTT.

This chain uses TRBV5-1 with TRBJ2-2; possible D gene TRBD2, 6 bases. In germline, CDR1 is SGHRS, CDR2 YFSETQ. The CDR3 consists of 14 residues. The V and J ends lost 4 bases and 4 bases respectively, with 11 bases between them. The CDR3 bases are TGCGCCAGCAGCCCGGGGGATGTCACCGGGGAGCTGTTTTTT. This encodes CASSPGDVTGELFF.

This chain connects TRBV30 to TRBJ2-7; D assignment may be TRBD1 or TRBD2 (5 bases each). CDR1 is GTSNPN, CDR2 SVGIG, per germline (reference sequence). The CDR3 contains 14 residues. The V gene lost 0 bases and the J gene lost 7 bases, with 16 bases spanning the gap. The CDR3 DNA is TGTGCCTGGAGTGTGGGACGGAGGAATGAAGAGCAGTACTTC. It encodes CAWSVGRRNEEQYF. The whole variable domain, filled in from reference TRBV30 and TRBJ2-7, reads SQTIHQWPATLVQPVGSPLSLECTVEGTSNPNLYWYRQAAGRGLQLLFYSVGIGQISSEVPQNLSASRPQDRQFILSSKKLLLSDSGFYLCAWSVGRRNEEQYFGPGTRLTVT.

The chain carries TRBV9 and TRBJ1-3; D ambiguous. The germline V and J ends were trimmed by 4 bases and 0 bases, with 14 bases remaining between them. CDR1 and CDR2 from the germline V gene are SGDLS and YYNGEE. This CDR3 is 16 amino acids long. In nucleotides, the CDR3 is TGTGCCAGCAGCCCAAGGACGGAACCCTCTGGAAACACCATATATTTT. It specifies CASSPRTEPSGNTIYF.

The chain joins TRBV3-1 to TRBJ2-5; D tentatively fits TRBD1 or TRBD2 (6 bases each). The CDR3 runs 19 residues. V shed 0 bases and J shed 1 base, with 21 bases lying between them. Germline V gene data show CDR1 as LGHDT and CDR2 as YNNKEL (reference sequence). The CDR3, as DNA: TGTGCCAGCAGCCAAGATCTTGGAGGGACAATTGGGGGCCAAGAGACCCAGTACTTC. Its protein product is CASSQDLGGTIGGQETQYF.

The chain uses TRBV20-1 and TRBJ2-7; 10 positions agree with TRBD1. Losses at the gene ends were 5 bases for V and 6 bases for J; bases not matched to a gene: 7. The CDR3 contains 13 residues. The germline gives CDR1 DFQATT, CDR2 SNEGSKA (reference sequence). DNA of the CDR3: TGCAGTGCTTTTGCTGACAGGGGGCGCGAGCAGTACTTC. It encodes CSAFADRGREQYF.

The chain employs TRBV30 and TRBJ1-5, with a weak D call TRBD1 (5 bases). Germline assignment: CDR1 GTSNPN and CDR2 SVGIG (reference sequence). The ends were cut back, 1 base at V and 2 bases at J, with 6 bases in the middle. This CDR3 spans 13 amino acids. DNA for the CDR3: TGTGCCTGGAGTGGGGGGGGCAATCAGCCCCAGCATTTT. Its translation: CAWSGGGNQPQHF.

The chain recombines TRBV3-1 with TRBJ2-1; 8 nucleotides line up with TRBD1. CDR1 LGHDT and CDR2 YNNKEL come from the germline V gene (reference sequence). The CDR3 covers 14 residues. V dropped 3 bases and J dropped 4; count of bases not matched to a gene: 2. For the CDR3, the DNA is TGTGCCAGCAGCCAGAGACAGGGGTACAATGAGCAGTTCTTC. This translates into CASSQRQGYNEQFF.

This chain connects TRBV3-1 to TRBJ1-2; D may be TRBD1 (5 bases). CDR1 is LGHDT, CDR2 YNNKEL, per germline (reference sequence). This CDR3 spans 13 amino acids. Trimming shortened V by 5 bases and J by 8 bases, and 15 bases separated the two germline ends. The CDR3 DNA sequence: TGTGCCAGCAGCGCCAACGGAGGGGTCGGCTACACCTTC. It encodes CASSANGGVGYTF.

The chain links TRBV25-1 to TRBJ1-6; perhaps TRBD1 as D (5 bases). Germline V gene sequence: CDR1 MGHDK, CDR2 SYGVNS. V dropped 5 bases and J dropped 5 bases, with 16 bases sitting between them. This CDR3 region has 16 residues. The CDR3 here is CASSPYLGTHNSPLHF. The DNA for the CDR3 is TGTGCCAGCAGTCCGTACCTCGGGACTCATAATTCACCCCTCCACTTT.

V is TRBV12-3 or TRBV12-4 and J is TRBJ1-1; 10 nucleotides align to TRBD1. The CDR3 is made up of 11 amino acids. Unmatched junction bases numbered 3, after V lost 6 bases and J lost 11 bases. The CDR3: CASRRTGGAFF. For the CDR3, the DNA is TGTGCCAGCAGACGGACAGGGGGGGCTTTCTTT.

The rearrangement uses TRBV12-3 or TRBV12-4 and TRBJ2-6; D is undetermined. The CDR3 has 15 amino acids. V gave up 3 bases and J gave up 1 base, with 7 bases separating them. CDR3 sequence reads: CASSFGVSGANVLTF. CDR3 nucleotides: TGTGCCAGCAGTTTTGGGGTATCTGGGGCCAACGTCCTGACTTTC.

The gene calls are TRBV30 and TRBJ1-4; TRBD1 matches 7 bases. The CDR3 loop spans 15 amino acids. V gave up 3 bases and J gave up 5 bases; unmatched junction bases: 9. Germline V gene data show CDR1 as GTSNPN and CDR2 as SVGIG (reference sequence). The CDR3 reads CAWSVRTGGNEKLFF. CDR3 nucleotide sequence: TGTGCCTGGAGCGTCCGGACAGGAGGAAATGAAAAACTGTTTTTT.

V is TRBV9 and J is TRBJ1-2, with TRBD1 identical over 8 bases. Unmatched junction bases numbered 4, after V lost 4 bases and J lost 2 bases. The CDR3 is 14 amino acids. The V gene's germline CDR1 is SGDLS and CDR2 YYNGEE. In DNA, the CDR3 is TGTGCCAGCAGCCCTTGGACAGGGAACTATGGCTACACCTTC. This codes for CASSPWTGNYGYTF.

This clonotype has a single count. The chain recombines TRBV15 with TRBJ2-1, with 7 bases fitting TRBD2. In germline, CDR1 is LNHNV, CDR2 YYDKDF (reference sequence). V shed 0 bases and J 5 bases; nucleotides not matched to a gene: 4. The CDR3 is made up of 15 amino acids. This CDR3 reads CATSRDDGGNNEQFF. The CDR3 DNA is TGTGCCACCAGCAGAGACGACGGGGGGAACAATGAGCAGTTCTTC. The complete variable domain, with remaining parts taken from reference TRBV15 and TRBJ2-1, reads DAMVIQNPRYQVTQFGKPVTLSCSQTLNHNVMYWYQQKSSQAPKLLFHYYDKDFNNEADTPDNFQSRRPNTSFCFLDIRSPGLGDTAMYLCATSRDDGGNNEQFFGPGTRLTVL.

The J gene is TRBJ2-7, the V gene TRBV30, with D perhaps given as TRBD1 or TRBD2 (5 bases each). The V end lost 3 bases, the J end lost 6 bases, and 15 bases lay between the germline ends. The CDR3 spans 13 residues. CDR1 and CDR2 (germline): GTSNPN, SVGIG (reference sequence). This CDR3 is CAWSPMGVGEQYF. The CDR3, as DNA: TGTGCCTGGAGCCCCATGGGGGTAGGCGAGCAGTACTTC.

This clonotype was counted once. The V call is TRBV5-1, the J call TRBJ1-6, with D hard to call. The germline V gene encodes CDR1 SGHRS and CDR2 YFSETQ. V shed 0 bases and J shed 3 bases, with 13 bases lying between them. This CDR3 has 17 amino acids. The CDR3 bases are TGCGCCAGCAGCTTGGTGTGGAGAAACAACTATAATTCACCCCTCCACTTT. Translated, it gives CASSLVWRNNYNSPLHF. Filled out from reference TRBV5-1 and TRBJ1-6, the complete variable domain reads KAGVTQTPRYLIKTRGQQVTLSCSPISGHRSVSWYQQTPGQGLQFLFEYFSETQRNKGNFPGRFSGRQFSNSRSEMNVSTLELGDSALYLCASSLVWRNNYNSPLHFGNGTRLTVT.

The chain carries TRBV29-1 and TRBJ1-1; D gene ambiguous. This CDR3 is built from 13 residues. Trimming removed 4 bases from V and 0 bases from J, with 9 bases in between. Germline V gene lookup returns CDR1 SQVTM and CDR2 ANQGSEA. In DNA, the CDR3 is TGCAGCGTTGCTTATGTGTTGAACACTGAAGCTTTCTTT. Translation: CSVAYVLNTEAFF.

The chain uses TRBV5-1 and TRBJ2-1; TRBD2 matches at 10 bases. Germline V gene lookup returns CDR1 SGHRS and CDR2 YFSETQ. Germline trimming cut 0 bases from V and 3 bases from J; bases unmatched to any gene: 3. The CDR3 has 16 amino acids. The CDR3 spells CASSLVASGSYNEQFF. The CDR3 DNA reads as TGCGCCAGCAGCTTGGTAGCTAGCGGGAGCTACAATGAGCAGTTCTTC.

The chain recombines TRBV20-1 with TRBJ1-5, with D uncertain. Germline CDR1 reads DFQATT; CDR2 reads SNEGSKA (reference sequence). V was shortened by 6 bases and J by 2 bases, with 14 bases between the two germline ends. This CDR3 is built from 14 residues. The CDR3 here is CSASWRRGNQPQHF. CDR3 bases: TGCAGTGCGTCATGGAGGCGCGGCAATCAGCCCCAGCATTTT.

The chain links TRBV18 to TRBJ2-7, with D perhaps TRBD1 or TRBD2 (5 bases each). Germline-derived CDR1 and CDR2 are KGHSH and LQKENI. This CDR3 has 16 amino acids. V was shortened by 2 bases and J by 0 bases, with 14 bases between the two germline ends. Here the CDR3 DNA reads TGTGCCAGCTCACCATTGGGACCGCCTAGCTCCTACGAGCAGTACTTC. Its protein is CASSPLGPPSSYEQYF.

V usage is TRBV5-1 and J usage is TRBJ2-5; 10 bases agree with TRBD2. V shed 7 bases and J 4 bases; nucleotides not matched to a gene: 7. Germline CDR1 and CDR2: SGHRS and YFSETQ. CDR3 length: 14 amino acids. Here the CDR3 DNA reads TGCGCCAGCCGCCCCGGGACTAGCGTAGAGACCCAGTACTTC. Translation: CASRPGTSVETQYF. Full variable domain (remainder filled in from reference TRBV5-1 and TRBJ2-5): KAGVTQTPRYLIKTRGQQVTLSCSPISGHRSVSWYQQTPGQGLQFLFEYFSETQRNKGNFPGRFSGRQFSNSRSEMNVSTLELGDSALYLCASRPGTSVETQYFGPGTRLLVL.

The chain is built from TRBV20-1 and TRBJ1-1; the D is unclear. V lost 5 bases and J 4 bases, leaving 14 bases between the germline ends. The germline V gene has CDR1 DFQATT and CDR2 SNEGSKA (reference sequence). The CDR3 runs to 13 residues. Here the CDR3 reads CSAVVEGGTEAFF. The CDR3 DNA is TGCAGTGCTGTAGTAGAGGGAGGCACTGAAGCTTTCTTT.

DNA for the CDR3: TGCGCCAGCTGCCCCGGGGGGAGGACCGGGGAGCTGTTTTTT. It encodes CASCPGGRTGELFF. J is TRBJ2-2 and V is TRBV5-1; 7 nucleotides align to TRBD2. V gave up 7 bases and J gave up 5 bases; unmatched junction bases: 8. Germline loops: CDR1 SGHRS, CDR2 YFSETQ. CDR3 size: 14 residues.

The V gene is TRBV7-2, the J gene TRBJ1-1; TRBD1 matches at 8 bases. The CDR3 contains 14 residues. Germline CDR1 reads SGHTA; CDR2 reads FQGNSA. Losses at the gene ends were 1 base for V and 7 bases for J; bases not matched to a gene: 5. This CDR3 is CASSLVAGGVEAFF. Here the CDR3 DNA reads TGTGCCAGCAGCTTAGTGGCAGGGGGCGTTGAAGCTTTCTTT.